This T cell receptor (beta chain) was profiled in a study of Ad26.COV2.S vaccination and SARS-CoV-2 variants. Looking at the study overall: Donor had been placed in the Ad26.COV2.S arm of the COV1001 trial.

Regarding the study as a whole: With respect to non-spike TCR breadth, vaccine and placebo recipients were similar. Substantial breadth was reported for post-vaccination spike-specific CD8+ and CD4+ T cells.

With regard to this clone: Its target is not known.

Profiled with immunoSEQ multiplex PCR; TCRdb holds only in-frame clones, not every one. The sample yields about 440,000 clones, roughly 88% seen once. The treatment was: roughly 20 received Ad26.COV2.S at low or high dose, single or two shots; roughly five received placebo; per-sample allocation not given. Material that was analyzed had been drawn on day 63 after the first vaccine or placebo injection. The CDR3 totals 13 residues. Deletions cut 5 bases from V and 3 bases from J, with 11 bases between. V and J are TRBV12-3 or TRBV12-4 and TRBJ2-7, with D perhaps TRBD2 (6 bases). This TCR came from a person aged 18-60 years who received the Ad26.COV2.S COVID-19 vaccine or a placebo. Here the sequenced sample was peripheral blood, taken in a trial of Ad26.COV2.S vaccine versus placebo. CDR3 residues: CASSRSGNYEQYF. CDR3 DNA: TGTGCCAGCAGTCGTAGCGGTAACTACGAGCAGTACTTC.